This T cell receptor beta chain was retrieved from a study of blood T cells in healthy people across ages. Study outcomes and limitations: Estimated diversity across one million T cells was deemed an underestimate. Since the PBMCs were unsorted, naive and antigen-experienced cells could not be conclusively compared.

Then a second PCR, running roughly 6 to 11 cycles, was carried out with a sample-barcoded 5' primer and a J-beta primer mix. All samples yielded 2.5 million or more CDR3-containing paired-end reads. One entry per CDR3 protein, called by TCRdb with MiXCR from the 5' RACE reads. The sample has about 1.6 million distinct CDR3 sequences; roughly 32% are singletons. Germline CDR1 is MGHRA and CDR2 is YSYEKL. Trimming shortened V by 2 bases and J by 1 base, and 11 bases separated the two germline ends. This CDR3 has 15 residues. Per sample, a minimum of 6.5 million PBMCs were isolated. This clonotype appeared a few times. Its antigen remains unknown.

This sequence joins TRBV4-1 and TRBJ1-1, with TRBD1 as a possible D gene (6 bases). The source is a woman aged 25 to 39 in good health. The source material was blood. The CDR3: CASSQSSTGNTEAFF. DNA of the CDR3: TGCGCCAGCAGCCAAAGTTCGACAGGGAACACTGAAGCTTTCTTT.